Listed here is a single T cell receptor (beta chain). The entry originates in a study of cytomegalovirus exposure and HLA in healthy donors. This PCR relied on a set of 60 Vbeta primers and 13 Jbeta primers. Sequencing used immunoSEQ multiplex PCR; TCRdb keeps in-frame clones, though not all of them. In the table there are about 190,000 clones, 77% of which are singletons. The CDR3 extends over 12 amino acids. V lost 0 bases and J lost 10, with 7 bases in between. The V gene's germline CDR1 is SGHTA and CDR2 FQGTGA. The receptor was isolated from a woman in her 30s in good health and CMV-seropositive. The sequenced material came from PBMCs. V is TRBV7-3 and J is TRBJ2-1, with TRBD2 as a possible D gene (6 bases). The CDR3 nucleotides read TGTGCCAGCAGCTTAACTGCGGGGGAGCAGTTCTTC. Protein: CASSLTAGEQFF. The full variable domain, in which reference TRBV7-3 and TRBJ2-1 provide the parts outside the CDR3, is GAGVSQTPSNKVTEKGKYVELRCDPISGHTALYWYRQSLGQGPEFLIYFQGTGAADDSGLPNDRFFAVRPEGSVSTLKIQRTERGDSAVYLCASSLTAGEQFFGPGTRLTVL.